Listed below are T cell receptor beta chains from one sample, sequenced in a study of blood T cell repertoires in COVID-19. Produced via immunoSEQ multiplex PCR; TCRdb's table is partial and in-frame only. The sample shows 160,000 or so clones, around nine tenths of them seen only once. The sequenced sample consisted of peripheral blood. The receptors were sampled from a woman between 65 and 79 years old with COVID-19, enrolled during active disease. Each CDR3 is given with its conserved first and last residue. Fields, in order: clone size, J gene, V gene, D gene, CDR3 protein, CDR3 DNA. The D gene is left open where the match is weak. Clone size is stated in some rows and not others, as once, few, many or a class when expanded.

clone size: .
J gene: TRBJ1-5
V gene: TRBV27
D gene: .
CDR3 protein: CASSKLPPNQPQHF
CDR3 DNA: TGTGCCAGCAGCAAACTACCCCCCAATCAGCCCCAGCATTTT

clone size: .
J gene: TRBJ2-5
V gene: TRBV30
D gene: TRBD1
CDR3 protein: CAHSTGSETQYF
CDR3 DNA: TGTGCCCACTCGACAGGGTCAGAGACCCAGTACTTC

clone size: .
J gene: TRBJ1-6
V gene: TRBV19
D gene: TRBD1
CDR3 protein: CASSRTGDNSPLHF
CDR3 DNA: TGTGCCAGTAGTAGAACAGGGGATAATTCACCCCTCCACTTT

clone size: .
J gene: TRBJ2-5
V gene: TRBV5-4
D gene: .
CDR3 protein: CASSLEGRFFETQYF
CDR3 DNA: TGTGCCAGCAGCTTGGAGGGGCGGTTTTTCGAGACCCAGTACTTC

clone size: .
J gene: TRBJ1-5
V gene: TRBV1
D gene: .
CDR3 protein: CTSSQDRRGNQPQHF
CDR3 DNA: TGCACCAGCAGCCAAGATCGGCGGGGCAATCAGCCCCAGCATTTT

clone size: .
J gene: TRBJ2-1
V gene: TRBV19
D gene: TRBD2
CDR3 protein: CASRTGTTSYNEQFF
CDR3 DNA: TGTGCCAGTAGGACCGGGACTACCTCCTACAATGAGCAGTTCTTC

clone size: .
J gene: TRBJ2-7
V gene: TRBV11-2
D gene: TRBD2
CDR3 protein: CASSLSSGGTYEQYF
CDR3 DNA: TGTGCCAGCAGCTTATCTAGCGGGGGGACGTACGAGCAGTACTTC

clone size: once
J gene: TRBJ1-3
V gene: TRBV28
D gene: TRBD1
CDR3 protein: CASSLRDRGNTIYF
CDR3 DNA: TGTGCCAGCAGTTTGCGGGACAGGGGAAACACCATATATTTT

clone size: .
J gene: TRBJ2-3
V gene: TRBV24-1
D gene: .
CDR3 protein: CATSAVGGTDTQYF
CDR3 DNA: TGTGCCACCAGTGCTGTGGGGGGAACAGATACGCAGTATTTT

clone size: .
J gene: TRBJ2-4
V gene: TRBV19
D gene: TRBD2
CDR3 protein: CASSSRDYLRPKNIQYF
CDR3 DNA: TGTGCCAGTAGTTCCCGGGACTACCTCCGGCCCAAAAACATTCAGTACTTC

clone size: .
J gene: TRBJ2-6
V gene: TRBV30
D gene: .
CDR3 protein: CAWLKGVTGANVLTF
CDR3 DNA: TGTGCCTGGCTAAAAGGGGTTACTGGGGCCAACGTCCTGACTTTC

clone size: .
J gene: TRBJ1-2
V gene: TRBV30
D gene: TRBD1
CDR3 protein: CAWEPGQGRTYGYTF
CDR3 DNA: TGTGCCTGGGAGCCGGGACAGGGGCGAACCTATGGCTACACCTTC

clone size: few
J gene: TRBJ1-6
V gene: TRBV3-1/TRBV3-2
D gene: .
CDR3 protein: CASSLGADQLGSPLHF
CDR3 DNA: TGTGCCAGCAGCCTGGGGGCAGACCAGCTGGGCTCACCCCTCCACTTT